These T cell receptor beta chains were read from a single sample in a study of cytomegalovirus exposure and HLA in healthy donors. Clones were read by immunoSEQ multiplex PCR, and TCRdb kept only the in-frame ones, dropping some. Of 220,000 or so clones listed, 79% are singletons. Sequenced: PBMCs. These receptors originate from a man in his fifties in good health and CMV-seronegative. The CDR3 runs from the conserved cysteine through the conserved F or W. The D gene is left open where the match is weak. Clone size is given for some rows only: seen once, a few or many times, or a class if the clone is expanded.

v_call: TRBV7-3; j_call: TRBJ2-1; d_call: -; clone_size: -; cdr3_length: 15; cdr3_aa: CASSLNEQQYNEQFF; cdr3_nt: TGTGCCAGCAGCTTAAATGAGCAACAGTACAATGAGCAGTTCTTC
v_call: TRBV5-4; j_call: TRBJ1-4; d_call: TRBD1; clone_size: -; cdr3_length: 16; cdr3_aa: CASSWGPGGTNEKLFF; cdr3_nt: TGTGCCAGCAGCTGGGGACCAGGGGGGACTAATGAAAAACTGTTTTTT
v_call: TRBV28; j_call: TRBJ2-4; d_call: TRBD2; clone_size: few; cdr3_length: 16; cdr3_aa: CASSNLGGGEENIQYF; cdr3_nt: TGTGCCAGCAGCAACCTGGGGGGGGGTGAGGAGAACATTCAGTACTTC
v_call: TRBV28; j_call: TRBJ1-5; d_call: TRBD1; clone_size: -; cdr3_length: 15; cdr3_aa: CASKSGTGGLEPQHF; cdr3_nt: TGTGCCAGCAAATCCGGGACAGGGGGCTTGGAGCCCCAGCATTTT
v_call: TRBV6-5; j_call: TRBJ2-7; d_call: TRBD2; clone_size: -; cdr3_length: 16; cdr3_aa: CASSSPPGRAAYEQYF; cdr3_nt: TGTGCCAGCAGTTCCCCACCTGGGAGGGCGGCCTACGAGCAGTACTTC
v_call: TRBV10-3; j_call: TRBJ1-5; d_call: TRBD1; clone_size: -; cdr3_length: 15; cdr3_aa: CAISPGQGKDQPQHF; cdr3_nt: TGTGCCATCAGTCCGGGACAGGGAAAAGACCAGCCCCAGCATTTT
v_call: TRBV27; j_call: TRBJ2-6; d_call: -; clone_size: -; cdr3_length: 16; cdr3_aa: CASSLLGSSGANVLTF; cdr3_nt: TGTGCCAGCAGTTTATTGGGGAGCTCTGGGGCCAACGTCCTGACTTTC
v_call: TRBV7-9; j_call: TRBJ2-7; d_call: -; clone_size: -; cdr3_length: 12; cdr3_aa: CASSLGSGEQYF; cdr3_nt: TGTGCCAGCAGCTTAGGATCCGGGGAGCAGTACTTC
v_call: TRBV9; j_call: TRBJ2-1; d_call: -; clone_size: -; cdr3_length: 12; cdr3_aa: CASSVGAWEQFF; cdr3_nt: TGTGCCAGCAGCGTAGGAGCATGGGAGCAGTTCTTC
v_call: TRBV15; j_call: TRBJ2-2; d_call: TRBD1; clone_size: -; cdr3_length: 16; cdr3_aa: CATSRGGTGRTGELFF; cdr3_nt: TGTGCCACCAGCAGAGGTGGGACAGGGAGGACCGGGGAGCTGTTTTTT
v_call: TRBV29-1; j_call: TRBJ1-2; d_call: -; clone_size: -; cdr3_length: 11; cdr3_aa: CSVVSGGGYTF; cdr3_nt: TGCAGCGTTGTTTCAGGAGGTGGCTACACCTTC
v_call: TRBV12-5; j_call: TRBJ1-1; d_call: -; clone_size: once; cdr3_length: 15; cdr3_aa: CASGLVRGANTEAFF; cdr3_nt: TGTGCTAGTGGTTTGGTACGGGGGGCGAACACTGAAGCTTTCTTT
v_call: TRBV18; j_call: TRBJ2-2; d_call: -; clone_size: -; cdr3_length: 16; cdr3_aa: CASSPLRRENTGELFF; cdr3_nt: TGTGCCAGCTCACCTCTTCGACGGGAGAACACCGGGGAGCTGTTTTTT
v_call: TRBV5-5; j_call: TRBJ1-5; d_call: -; clone_size: once; cdr3_length: 15; cdr3_aa: CASSLSAGANQPQHF; cdr3_nt: TGTGCCAGCAGCTTAAGCGCAGGGGCAAATCAGCCCCAGCATTTT
v_call: TRBV27; j_call: TRBJ1-1; d_call: -; clone_size: -; cdr3_length: 12; cdr3_aa: CASSTFTGEAFF; cdr3_nt: TGTGCCAGCAGTACTTTCACAGGGGAAGCTTTCTTT
v_call: TRBV7-9; j_call: TRBJ2-7; d_call: TRBD1; clone_size: -; cdr3_length: 17; cdr3_aa: CASSLGPGTGSSYEQYF; cdr3_nt: TGTGCCAGCAGCTTAGGGCCCGGGACAGGGAGCTCCTACGAGCAGTACTTC
v_call: TRBV15; j_call: TRBJ2-5; d_call: TRBD1; clone_size: once; cdr3_length: 15; cdr3_aa: CATSRDRQGAETQYF; cdr3_nt: TGTGCCACCAGCAGAGATCGGCAGGGGGCGGAGACCCAGTACTTC
v_call: TRBV28; j_call: TRBJ2-7; d_call: -; clone_size: once; cdr3_length: 14; cdr3_aa: CASSLTAVAYEQYF; cdr3_nt: TGTGCCAGCAGTTTGACAGCCGTTGCCTACGAGCAGTACTTC
v_call: TRBV6-1; j_call: TRBJ2-7; d_call: TRBD1; clone_size: few; cdr3_length: 14; cdr3_aa: CAGSIRDRVGEQYF; cdr3_nt: TGTGCCGGCAGTATCCGGGACAGGGTCGGGGAGCAGTACTTC
v_call: TRBV15; j_call: TRBJ1-4; d_call: TRBD1; clone_size: -; cdr3_length: 12; cdr3_aa: CATSRTQGAPFF; cdr3_nt: TGTGCCACCAGCAGGACACAGGGGGCCCCGTTTTTT
v_call: TRBV7-8; j_call: TRBJ1-1; d_call: -; clone_size: -; cdr3_length: 16; cdr3_aa: CASSPRDWILNTEAFF; cdr3_nt: TGTGCCAGCAGCCCCCGGGACTGGATTTTGAACACTGAAGCTTTCTTT
v_call: TRBV7-8; j_call: TRBJ2-5; d_call: -; clone_size: -; cdr3_length: 13; cdr3_aa: CASTPPNRETQYF; cdr3_nt: TGTGCCAGCACCCCTCCCAACCGGGAGACCCAGTACTTC
v_call: TRBV27; j_call: TRBJ2-7; d_call: TRBD2; clone_size: once; cdr3_length: 16; cdr3_aa: CASSLNMGLAGVEQYF; cdr3_nt: TGTGCCAGCAGTTTAAACATGGGGCTAGCGGGAGTTGAGCAGTACTTC
v_call: TRBV10-2; j_call: TRBJ2-7; d_call: -; clone_size: -; cdr3_length: 12; cdr3_aa: CASSGGLYEQYF; cdr3_nt: TGCGCCAGCAGCGGGGGACTCTACGAGCAGTACTTC
v_call: TRBV4-1; j_call: TRBJ2-7; d_call: TRBD2; clone_size: -; cdr3_length: 17; cdr3_aa: CASSQEDPGLAVYEQYF; cdr3_nt: TGCGCCAGCAGCCAAGAAGATCCGGGACTAGCGGTATACGAGCAGTACTTC
v_call: TRBV2; j_call: TRBJ2-1; d_call: TRBD2; clone_size: -; cdr3_length: 15; cdr3_aa: CASSQREGSYNEQFF; cdr3_nt: TGTGCCAGCAGTCAGCGGGAGGGCTCCTACAATGAGCAGTTCTTC
v_call: TRBV30; j_call: TRBJ1-2; d_call: TRBD1; clone_size: -; cdr3_length: 13; cdr3_aa: CAWSVGTGGIYTF; cdr3_nt: TGTGCCTGGAGTGTGGGGACAGGGGGCATCTACACCTTC
v_call: TRBV2; j_call: TRBJ2-5; d_call: TRBD2; clone_size: -; cdr3_length: 11; cdr3_aa: CASGRGETQYF; cdr3_nt: TGCGCTAGCGGGAGGGGAGAGACCCAGTACTTC
v_call: TRBV7-9; j_call: TRBJ2-7; d_call: -; clone_size: -; cdr3_length: 15; cdr3_aa: CASSFLDSSGYEQYF; cdr3_nt: TGTGCCAGCAGCTTTTTGGACAGCAGCGGCTACGAGCAGTACTTC
v_call: TRBV10-3; j_call: TRBJ2-7; d_call: TRBD2; clone_size: -; cdr3_length: 15; cdr3_aa: CAISGLAGGSYEQYF; cdr3_nt: TGTGCCATCAGTGGGTTAGCGGGAGGGTCCTACGAGCAGTACTTC
v_call: TRBV27; j_call: TRBJ2-1; d_call: TRBD2; clone_size: few; cdr3_length: 15; cdr3_aa: CASSETWDYNNEQFF; cdr3_nt: TGTGCCAGCAGTGAAACATGGGACTACAACAATGAGCAGTTCTTC
v_call: TRBV18; j_call: TRBJ1-2; d_call: TRBD1; clone_size: -; cdr3_length: 13; cdr3_aa: CASSARGWSGYTF; cdr3_nt: TGTGCCAGCTCAGCCAGGGGGTGGAGTGGCTACACCTTC
v_call: TRBV28; j_call: TRBJ2-1; d_call: TRBD2; clone_size: -; cdr3_length: 18; cdr3_aa: CASSSSPRLAGGNNEQFF; cdr3_nt: TGTGCCAGCAGTTCCTCCCCAAGACTAGCGGGGGGCAACAATGAGCAGTTCTTC
v_call: TRBV6-1; j_call: TRBJ2-3; d_call: TRBD2; clone_size: -; cdr3_length: 15; cdr3_aa: CASSDRLAGPVTQYF; cdr3_nt: TGTGCCAGCAGTGATAGACTAGCGGGTCCGGTTACGCAGTATTTT
v_call: TRBV30; j_call: TRBJ2-3; d_call: -; clone_size: -; cdr3_length: 17; cdr3_aa: CAWSVTGRPSSTDTQYF; cdr3_nt: TGTGCCTGGAGTGTAACTGGGAGGCCCTCTAGCACAGATACGCAGTATTTT
v_call: TRBV5-1; j_call: TRBJ2-1; d_call: -; clone_size: -; cdr3_length: 14; cdr3_aa: CASSLPRDYNEQFF; cdr3_nt: TGCGCCAGCAGCCTACCCCGGGACTACAATGAGCAGTTCTTC
v_call: TRBV7-9; j_call: TRBJ1-2; d_call: TRBD1; clone_size: few; cdr3_length: 14; cdr3_aa: CASSPRTGNYGYTF; cdr3_nt: TGTGCCAGCAGCCCCCGGACAGGGAACTATGGCTACACCTTC
v_call: TRBV6-5; j_call: TRBJ2-5; d_call: -; clone_size: -; cdr3_length: 13; cdr3_aa: CASKTWAQETQYF; cdr3_nt: TGTGCCAGCAAAACCTGGGCACAAGAGACCCAGTACTTC
v_call: TRBV5-1; j_call: TRBJ1-2; d_call: -; clone_size: once; cdr3_length: 12; cdr3_aa: CASSFGGDGYTF; cdr3_nt: TGCGCCAGCAGCTTCGGAGGGGATGGCTACACCTTC
v_call: TRBV27; j_call: TRBJ2-2; d_call: -; clone_size: few; cdr3_length: 14; cdr3_aa: CASSFAVNTGELFF; cdr3_nt: TGTGCCAGCAGTTTCGCAGTTAACACCGGGGAGCTGTTTTTT
v_call: TRBV5-8; j_call: TRBJ2-7; d_call: TRBD1; clone_size: -; cdr3_length: 14; cdr3_aa: CASRLPGQGNEQYF; cdr3_nt: TGTGCCAGCAGGCTGCCGGGACAGGGGAACGAGCAGTACTTC
v_call: TRBV10-3; j_call: TRBJ2-2; d_call: -; clone_size: -; cdr3_length: 14; cdr3_aa: CAIHPGWDTGELFF; cdr3_nt: TGTGCCATCCACCCGGGTTGGGACACCGGGGAGCTGTTTTTT
v_call: TRBV7-2; j_call: TRBJ2-7; d_call: TRBD2; clone_size: few; cdr3_length: 17; cdr3_aa: CASSFRVRAGGPREQYF; cdr3_nt: TGTGCCAGCAGCTTTAGGGTCAGAGCGGGAGGGCCTCGGGAGCAGTACTTC
v_call: TRBV10-1; j_call: TRBJ2-2; d_call: TRBD2; clone_size: -; cdr3_length: 20; cdr3_aa: CASSSGKLAGGAVLGGELFF; cdr3_nt: TGCGCCAGCAGCTCTGGGAAATTAGCGGGAGGGGCGGTTCTTGGCGGGGAGCTGTTTTTT
v_call: TRBV28; j_call: TRBJ2-7; d_call: -; clone_size: -; cdr3_length: 17; cdr3_aa: CASSLGPGKTRAYEQYF; cdr3_nt: TGTGCCAGCAGTTTAGGTCCAGGAAAGACTAGAGCCTACGAGCAGTACTTC
v_call: TRBV5-6; j_call: TRBJ2-7; d_call: -; clone_size: -; cdr3_length: 13; cdr3_aa: CASSFSSSYEQYF; cdr3_nt: TGTGCCAGCAGCTTTTCTAGCTCCTACGAGCAGTACTTC
v_call: TRBV2; j_call: TRBJ2-1; d_call: TRBD2; clone_size: -; cdr3_length: 15; cdr3_aa: CASNPGLANYNEQFF; cdr3_nt: TGTGCCAGCAACCCGGGACTAGCGAACTACAATGAGCAGTTCTTC
v_call: TRBV7-9; j_call: TRBJ1-3; d_call: -; clone_size: -; cdr3_length: 14; cdr3_aa: CASSSQGSGNTIYF; cdr3_nt: TGTGCCAGCAGCTCGCAGGGTTCGGGAAACACCATATATTTT
v_call: TRBV6-1; j_call: TRBJ2-7; d_call: TRBD2; clone_size: -; cdr3_length: 16; cdr3_aa: CASSEESGTLTYEQYF; cdr3_nt: TGTGCCAGCAGTGAAGAAAGCGGGACTCTGACCTACGAGCAGTACTTC
v_call: TRBV7-7; j_call: TRBJ2-5; d_call: -; clone_size: -; cdr3_length: 13; cdr3_aa: CASSGRVRETQYF; cdr3_nt: TGTGCTAGCAGCGGCAGGGTCCGGGAGACCCAGTACTTC
v_call: TRBV9; j_call: TRBJ1-5; d_call: TRBD1; clone_size: -; cdr3_length: 15; cdr3_aa: CASSERTGINQPQHF; cdr3_nt: TGTGCCAGCAGCGAGCGGACAGGGATCAATCAGCCCCAGCATTTT
v_call: TRBV5-1; j_call: TRBJ2-5; d_call: -; clone_size: -; cdr3_length: 14; cdr3_aa: CASSFGGEIGTQYF; cdr3_nt: TGCGCCAGCAGCTTCGGAGGGGAGATCGGGACCCAGTACTTC
v_call: TRBV10-3; j_call: TRBJ1-2; d_call: -; clone_size: -; cdr3_length: 14; cdr3_aa: CAISESAGVYGYTF; cdr3_nt: TGTGCCATCAGTGAGTCAGCGGGGGTCTATGGCTACACCTTC
v_call: TRBV7-9; j_call: TRBJ2-7; d_call: TRBD2; clone_size: few; cdr3_length: 16; cdr3_aa: CASSGLAGASGYEQYF; cdr3_nt: TGTGCCAGCAGCGGGCTAGCGGGAGCATCTGGCTACGAGCAGTACTTC
v_call: TRBV9; j_call: TRBJ2-2; d_call: -; clone_size: -; cdr3_length: 15; cdr3_aa: CASSVTGGNTGELFF; cdr3_nt: TGTGCCAGCAGCGTGACAGGAGGGAACACCGGGGAGCTGTTTTTT
v_call: TRBV28; j_call: TRBJ1-2; d_call: -; clone_size: -; cdr3_length: 13; cdr3_aa: CASSLVQGTTYTF; cdr3_nt: TGTGCCAGCAGTTTAGTCCAGGGAACGACGTACACCTTC
v_call: TRBV5-6; j_call: TRBJ2-1; d_call: -; clone_size: -; cdr3_length: 13; cdr3_aa: CASSVGLYNEQFF; cdr3_nt: TGTGCCAGCAGCGTAGGACTGTACAATGAGCAGTTCTTC
v_call: TRBV5-1; j_call: TRBJ2-1; d_call: TRBD2; clone_size: -; cdr3_length: 16; cdr3_aa: CASSLAPSGGYNEQFF; cdr3_nt: TGCGCCAGCAGCTTGGCTCCAAGCGGGGGTTACAATGAGCAGTTCTTC
v_call: TRBV30; j_call: TRBJ1-5; d_call: TRBD1; clone_size: once; cdr3_length: 15; cdr3_aa: CAWSLQTGSNQPQHF; cdr3_nt: TGTGCCTGGAGTCTTCAGACAGGGAGCAATCAGCCCCAGCATTTT
v_call: TRBV6-6; j_call: TRBJ2-1; d_call: TRBD2; clone_size: -; cdr3_length: 15; cdr3_aa: CASSYGEREWDEQFF; cdr3_nt: TGTGCCAGCAGTTACGGGGAGCGGGAGTGGGATGAGCAGTTCTTC